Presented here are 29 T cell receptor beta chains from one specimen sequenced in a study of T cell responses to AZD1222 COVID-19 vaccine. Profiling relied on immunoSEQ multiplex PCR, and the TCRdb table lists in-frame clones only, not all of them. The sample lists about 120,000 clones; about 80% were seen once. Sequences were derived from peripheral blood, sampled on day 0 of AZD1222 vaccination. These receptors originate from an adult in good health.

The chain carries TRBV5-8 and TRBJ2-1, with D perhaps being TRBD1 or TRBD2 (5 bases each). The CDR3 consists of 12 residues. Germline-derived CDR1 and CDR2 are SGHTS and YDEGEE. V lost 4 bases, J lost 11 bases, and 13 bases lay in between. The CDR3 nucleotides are TGTGCCAGCAGCCAGAAGAGGGGAAAGCAGTTCTTC. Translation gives CASSQKRGKQFF. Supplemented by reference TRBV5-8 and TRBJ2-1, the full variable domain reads EAGVTQSPTHLIKTRGQQATLRCSPISGHTSVYWYQQALGLGLQFLLWYDEGEERNRGNFPPRFSGRQFPNYSSELNVNALELEDSALYLCASSQKRGKQFFGPGTRLTVL.

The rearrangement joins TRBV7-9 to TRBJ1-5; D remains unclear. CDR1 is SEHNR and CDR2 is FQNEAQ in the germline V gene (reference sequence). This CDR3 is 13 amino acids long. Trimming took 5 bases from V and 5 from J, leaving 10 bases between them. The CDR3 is CASSLTGDQPQHF. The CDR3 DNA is TGTGCCAGCAGCCTAACCGGTGATCAGCCCCAGCATTTT.

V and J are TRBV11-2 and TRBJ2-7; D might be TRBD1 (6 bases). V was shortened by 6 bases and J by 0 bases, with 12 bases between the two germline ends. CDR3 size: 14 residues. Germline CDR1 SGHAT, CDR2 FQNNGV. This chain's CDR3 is CASRQGFSSYEQYF. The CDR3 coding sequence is TGTGCCAGCAGGCAGGGGTTTAGCTCCTACGAGCAGTACTTC.

Here the CDR3 reads CASRSGSPLHF. The DNA for the CDR3 is TGTGCCAGCAGATCGGGTTCACCCCTCCACTTT. This rearrangement joins TRBV11-2 to TRBJ1-6; D unclear. Per the germline V gene, CDR1 is SGHAT and CDR2 is FQNNGV. The CDR3 spans 11 residues. V shed 6 bases and J shed 9 bases, with 6 bases lying between them.

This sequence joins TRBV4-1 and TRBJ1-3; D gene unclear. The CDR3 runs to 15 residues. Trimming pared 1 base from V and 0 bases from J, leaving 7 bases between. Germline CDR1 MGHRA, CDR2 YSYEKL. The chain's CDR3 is CASSQGRFSGNTIYF. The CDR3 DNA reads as TGCGCCAGCAGCCAAGGGAGGTTCTCTGGAAACACCATATATTTT.

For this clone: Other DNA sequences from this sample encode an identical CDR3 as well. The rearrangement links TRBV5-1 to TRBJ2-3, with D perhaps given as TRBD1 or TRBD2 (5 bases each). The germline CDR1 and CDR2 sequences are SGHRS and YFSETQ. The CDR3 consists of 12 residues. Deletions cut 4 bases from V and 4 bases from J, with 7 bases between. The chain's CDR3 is CASSLGADTQYF. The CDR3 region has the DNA TGCGCCAGCAGCCTGGGGGCAGATACGCAGTATTTT.

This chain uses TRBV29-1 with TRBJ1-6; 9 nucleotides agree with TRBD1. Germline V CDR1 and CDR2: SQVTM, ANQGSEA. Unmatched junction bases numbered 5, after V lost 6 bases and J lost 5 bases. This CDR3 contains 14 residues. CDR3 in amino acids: CSVAWDRDNSPLHF. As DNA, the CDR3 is TGCAGCGTAGCCTGGGACAGGGATAATTCACCCCTCCACTTT.

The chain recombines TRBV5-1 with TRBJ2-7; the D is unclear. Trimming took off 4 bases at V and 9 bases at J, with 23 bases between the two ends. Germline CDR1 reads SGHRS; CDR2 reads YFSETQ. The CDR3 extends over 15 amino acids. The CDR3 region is CASSRQDGSYDGQYF. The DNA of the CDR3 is TGCGCCAGCAGCCGCCAGGACGGATCCTACGATGGGCAGTACTTC.

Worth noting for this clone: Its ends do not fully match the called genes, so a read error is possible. The CDR3 region has the DNA TGTGCTAGCAGCCCCCGCGGCGGGGCCACCTACAATGAGCAGTTCTTC. It encodes CASSPRGGATYNEQFF. The chain combines TRBV7-7 with TRBJ2-1; tentative D call: TRBD2 (6 bases). CDR3 length equals 16 residues. Per germline, CDR1 SSHAT and CDR2 FNYEAQ (reference sequence).

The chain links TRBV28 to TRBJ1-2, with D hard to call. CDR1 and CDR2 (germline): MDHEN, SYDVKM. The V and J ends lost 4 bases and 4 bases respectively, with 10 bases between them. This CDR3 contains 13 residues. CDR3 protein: CASSSTLRYGYTF. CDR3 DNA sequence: TGTGCCAGCAGTTCCACGCTACGCTATGGCTACACCTTC.

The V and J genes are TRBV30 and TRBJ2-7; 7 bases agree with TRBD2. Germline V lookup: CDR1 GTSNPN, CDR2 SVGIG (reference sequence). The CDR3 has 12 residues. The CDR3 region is CGGGRGTYEQYF. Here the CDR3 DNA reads TGTGGTGGGGGGAGGGGTACCTACGAGCAGTACTTC.

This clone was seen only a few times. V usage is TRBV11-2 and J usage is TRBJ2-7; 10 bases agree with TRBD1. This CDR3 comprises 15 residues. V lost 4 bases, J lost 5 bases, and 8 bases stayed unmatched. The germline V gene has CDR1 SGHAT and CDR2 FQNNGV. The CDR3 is CASSSLRDRGNEQYF. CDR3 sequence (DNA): TGTGCCAGCAGCTCACTCAGGGACAGGGGTAACGAGCAGTACTTC.

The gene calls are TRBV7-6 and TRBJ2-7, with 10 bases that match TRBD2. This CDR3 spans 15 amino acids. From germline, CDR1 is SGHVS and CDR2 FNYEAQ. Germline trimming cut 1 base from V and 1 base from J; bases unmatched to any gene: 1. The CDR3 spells CASSLERGGSYEQYF. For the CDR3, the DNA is TGTGCCAGCAGCTTAGAGCGGGGGGGTTCCTACGAGCAGTACTTC.

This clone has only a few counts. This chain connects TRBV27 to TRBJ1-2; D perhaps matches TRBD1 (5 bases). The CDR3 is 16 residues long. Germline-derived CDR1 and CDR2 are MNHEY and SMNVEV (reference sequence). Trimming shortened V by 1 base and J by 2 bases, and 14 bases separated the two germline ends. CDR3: CASSLWRGDENYGYTF. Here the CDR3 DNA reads TGTGCCAGCAGTTTATGGAGGGGCGACGAGAACTATGGCTACACCTTC.

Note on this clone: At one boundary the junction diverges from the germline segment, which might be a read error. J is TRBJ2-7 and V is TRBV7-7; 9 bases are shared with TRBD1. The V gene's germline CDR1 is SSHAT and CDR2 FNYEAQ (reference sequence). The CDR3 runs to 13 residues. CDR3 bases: TGTGCTAGCAGCTCGGACAGGGGACGCGAGCAGTACTTC. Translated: CASSSDRGREQYF.

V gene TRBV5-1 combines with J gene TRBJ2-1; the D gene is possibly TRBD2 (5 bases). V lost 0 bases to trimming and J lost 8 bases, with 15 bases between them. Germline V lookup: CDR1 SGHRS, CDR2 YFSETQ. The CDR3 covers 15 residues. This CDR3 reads CASSLAVDPGDEQFF. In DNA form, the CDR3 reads TGCGCCAGCAGCTTGGCCGTGGACCCCGGGGATGAGCAGTTCTTC.

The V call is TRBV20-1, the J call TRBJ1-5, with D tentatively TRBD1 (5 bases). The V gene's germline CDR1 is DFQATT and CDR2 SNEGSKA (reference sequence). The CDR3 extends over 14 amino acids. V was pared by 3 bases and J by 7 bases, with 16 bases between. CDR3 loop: CSASGRETWQPQHF. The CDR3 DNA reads TGCAGTGCTAGTGGCAGGGAGACTTGGCAGCCCCAGCATTTT.

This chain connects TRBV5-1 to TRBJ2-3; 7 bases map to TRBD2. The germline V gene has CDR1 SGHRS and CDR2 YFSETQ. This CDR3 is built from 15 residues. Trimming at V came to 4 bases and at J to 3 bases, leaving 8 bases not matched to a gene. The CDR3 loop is CASSPAVGGTDTQYF. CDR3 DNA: TGCGCCAGCAGCCCCGCCGTGGGGGGGACAGATACGCAGTATTTT.

DNA for the CDR3: TGTGCCAGCAGTCCGAATATCCGGACTAGCGGGGAGGGAGATACGCAGTATTTT. This translates into CASSPNIRTSGEGDTQYF. The gene calls are TRBV28 and TRBJ2-3, with 12 bases fitting TRBD2. Unmatched junction bases numbered 14, after V lost 5 bases and J lost 5 bases. The CDR3 is 18 amino acids. CDR1 is MDHEN, CDR2 SYDVKM, per germline.

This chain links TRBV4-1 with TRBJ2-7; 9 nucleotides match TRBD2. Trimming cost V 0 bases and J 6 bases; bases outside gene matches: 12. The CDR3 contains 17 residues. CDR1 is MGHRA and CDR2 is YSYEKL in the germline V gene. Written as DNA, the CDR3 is TGCGCCAGCAGCCAAGATTTTTGGGCTGCGGGGGGGCGCGAGCAGTACTTC. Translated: CASSQDFWAAGGREQYF.

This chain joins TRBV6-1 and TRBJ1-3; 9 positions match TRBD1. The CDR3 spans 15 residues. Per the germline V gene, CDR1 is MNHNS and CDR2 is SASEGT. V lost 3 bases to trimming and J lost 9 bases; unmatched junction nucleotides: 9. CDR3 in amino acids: CASSDVGTGSSTIYF. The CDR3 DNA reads TGTGCCAGCAGTGACGTCGGGACAGGGAGTAGCACCATATATTTT.

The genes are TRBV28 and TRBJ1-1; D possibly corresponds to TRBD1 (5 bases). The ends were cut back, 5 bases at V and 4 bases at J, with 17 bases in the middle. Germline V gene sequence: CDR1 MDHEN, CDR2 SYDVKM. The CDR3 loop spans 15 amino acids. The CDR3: CASSSGKGYGTEAFF. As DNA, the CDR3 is TGTGCCAGCAGTAGCGGGAAGGGGTACGGCACTGAAGCTTTCTTT.

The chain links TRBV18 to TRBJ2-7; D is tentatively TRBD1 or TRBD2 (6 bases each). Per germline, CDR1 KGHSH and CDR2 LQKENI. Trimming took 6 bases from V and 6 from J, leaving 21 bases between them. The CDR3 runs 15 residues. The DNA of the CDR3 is TGTGCCAGCTCCCCAGGGGCTAGCGTTAGTGCCGAGCAGTACTTC. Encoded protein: CASSPGASVSAEQYF.

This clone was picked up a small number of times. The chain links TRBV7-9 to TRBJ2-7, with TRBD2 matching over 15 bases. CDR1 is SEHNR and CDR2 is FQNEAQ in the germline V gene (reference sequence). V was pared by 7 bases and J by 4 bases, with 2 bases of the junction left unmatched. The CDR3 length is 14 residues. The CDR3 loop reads CASNGLAGGYEQYF. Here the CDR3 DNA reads TGTGCCAGCAACGGACTAGCGGGAGGGTACGAGCAGTACTTC. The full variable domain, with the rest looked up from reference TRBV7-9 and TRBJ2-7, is DTGVSQNPRHKITKRGQNVTFRCDPISEHNRLYWYRQTLGQGPEFLTYFQNEAQLEKSRLLSDRFSAERPKGSFSTLEIQRTEQGDSAMYLCASNGLAGGYEQYFGPGTRLTVT.

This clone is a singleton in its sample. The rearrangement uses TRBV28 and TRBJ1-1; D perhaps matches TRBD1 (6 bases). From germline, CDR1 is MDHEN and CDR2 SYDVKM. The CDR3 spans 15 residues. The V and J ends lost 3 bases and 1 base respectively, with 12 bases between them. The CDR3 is CASSLEGVWNTEAFF. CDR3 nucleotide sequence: TGTGCCAGCAGTTTGGAGGGGGTGTGGAACACTGAAGCTTTCTTT.

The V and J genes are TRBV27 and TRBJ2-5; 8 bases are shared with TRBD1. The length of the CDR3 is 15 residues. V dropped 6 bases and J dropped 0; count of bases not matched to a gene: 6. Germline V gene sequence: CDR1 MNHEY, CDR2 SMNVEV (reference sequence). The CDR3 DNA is TGTGCCAGCAGCCCCGGACAGGGAAACCAAGAGACCCAGTACTTC. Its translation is CASSPGQGNQETQYF.

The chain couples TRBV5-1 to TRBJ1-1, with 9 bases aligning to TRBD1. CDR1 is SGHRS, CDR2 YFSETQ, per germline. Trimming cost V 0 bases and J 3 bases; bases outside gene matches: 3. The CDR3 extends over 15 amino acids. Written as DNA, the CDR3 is TGCGCCAGCAGCTTGGATGGACAGGGGTACACTGAAGCTTTCTTT. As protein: CASSLDGQGYTEAFF.

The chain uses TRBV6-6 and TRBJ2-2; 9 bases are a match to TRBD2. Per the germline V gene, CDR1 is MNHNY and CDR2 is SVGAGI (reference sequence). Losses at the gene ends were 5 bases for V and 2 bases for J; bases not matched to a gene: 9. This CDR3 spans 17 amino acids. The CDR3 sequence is CASSPPSSGANTGELFF. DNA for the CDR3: TGTGCCAGCAGTCCTCCTTCTAGCGGGGCAAACACCGGGGAGCTGTTTTTT.

Here the CDR3 DNA reads TGTGCCAGCTCACCAGCACTAGCCTATAGCACAGATACGCAGTATTTT. This gives the protein CASSPALAYSTDTQYF. V and J are TRBV18 and TRBJ2-3; the D gene is possibly TRBD2 (6 bases). The CDR3 sequence is 16 residues long. Trimming took off 2 bases at V and 0 bases at J, with 12 bases between the two ends. Germline V gene sequence: CDR1 KGHSH, CDR2 LQKENI.